These 23 T cell receptor beta chains share one sample of origin, sequenced in a study of CD8 T cells in Susac syndrome (dated by TCRdb to the late 2010s). To prepare the library, the immunoSEQ multiplex PCR assay was applied. RNA was extracted using the RNeasy kit, and about 0.45 to 1 ug of the RNA was reverse transcribed with random hexamers. Using fastp trimming at Q25 and MiXCR clonotype assembly, TCRdb reanalyzed the public sequencing data and kept in-frame beta chains. CDR3 protein sequences are deduplicated, and each keeps its most common genes and DNA. A total of tens of thousands of distinct CDR3 sequences appear in this sample, around 94% of them only once. 0.52% of the sample lies in the top ten. Specimen: CD8+ T cells from PBMCs. These receptors were obtained from a human donor with Susac syndrome.

This clonotype has more than one count but fewer than ten. This sequence joins TRBV9 and TRBJ2-7; D may match TRBD1 or TRBD2 (5 bases each). The CDR3 contains 14 residues. Trimming stripped 2 bases from V and 0 bases from J, with 9 bases between. Germline CDR1 SGDLS, CDR2 YYNGEE. The CDR3 nucleotides are TGTGCCAGCAGCGTGGGGGACGGCTCCTACGAGCAGTACTTC. Translated: CASSVGDGSYEQYF.

This chain joins TRBV7-9 and TRBJ2-7; 8 nucleotides line up with TRBD1. Losses at the gene ends were 4 bases for V and 5 bases for J; bases not matched to a gene: 1. The CDR3 is 12 amino acids. Germline V lookup: CDR1 SEHNR, CDR2 FQNEAQ (reference sequence). In nucleotides, the CDR3 is TGTGCCAGCAGCTGGACAGGGAACGAGCAGTACTTC. It yields the protein CASSWTGNEQYF.

V usage is TRBV3-1 and J usage is TRBJ1-1; unclear D gene. V was pared by 3 bases and J by 1 base, with 9 bases between. This CDR3 is 14 amino acids long. Germline V gene sequence: CDR1 LGHDT, CDR2 YNNKEL (reference sequence). The CDR3 DNA sequence: TGTGCCAGCAGCCATGGGGAAGAGAACACTGAAGCTTTCTTT. This sequence encodes CASSHGEENTEAFF.

CDR3 bases: TGTGCCAGCAGCCAAGGAATAGGGGACACCTATATCTATGGCTACACCTTC. This encodes CASSQGIGDTYIYGYTF. The chain couples TRBV14 to TRBJ1-2, with D perhaps matching TRBD1 (6 bases). The CDR3 spans 17 residues. V was pared by 1 base and J by 4 bases, with 19 bases between. CDR1 is SGHDN, CDR2 FVKESK, per germline.

This chain connects TRBV19 to TRBJ2-1; maybe TRBD1 (6 bases). The CDR3 has 15 amino acids. CDR1 LNHDA and CDR2 SQIVND come from the germline V gene (reference sequence). Trimming removed 2 bases from V and 0 bases from J, with 8 bases in between. CDR3 loop: CASSINRVSYNEQFF. The CDR3 region has the DNA TGTGCCAGTAGTATAAACAGGGTCTCCTACAATGAGCAGTTCTTC.

This sequence joins TRBV7-2 and TRBJ2-1, with D possibly matching TRBD1 (5 bases). Per the germline V gene, CDR1 is SGHTA and CDR2 is FQGNSA. The CDR3 has 18 amino acids. V shed 0 bases and J shed 8 bases, with 23 bases lying between them. The CDR3 loop reads CASSLARTRYATGDEQFF. In DNA form, the CDR3 reads TGTGCCAGCAGCTTAGCGCGGACCAGGTACGCCACAGGTGATGAGCAGTTCTTC.

V and J are TRBV5-8 and TRBJ2-5; 9 bases are a match to TRBD2. V trimming: 5 bases; J trimming: 0 bases; junction bases outside the gene matches: 8. Per the germline V gene, CDR1 is SGHTS and CDR2 is YDEGEE. This CDR3 has 16 residues. Here the CDR3 DNA reads TGTGCCAGCAGTTCACCTAGCGGGGAAAACCAAGAGACCCAGTACTTC. Amino acids: CASSSPSGENQETQYF.

This chain uses TRBV21-1 with TRBJ1-4; whether TRBD1, the table's D call, matches the DNA was not checked. TRBV21-1 has pseudogene status. The CDR3 sequence is 14 residues long. In nucleotides, the CDR3 is TGTGCCAGCAGCACGACAGCCGATAATGAAAAACTGTTTTTT. This gives the protein CASSTTADNEKLFF.

V gene TRBV9 combines with J gene TRBJ1-6, with TRBD1 identical over 11 bases. The V gene's germline CDR1 is SGDLS and CDR2 YYNGEE. The CDR3 has 15 residues. Trimming removed 3 bases from V and 10 bases from J; junction bases left unmatched: 6. In nucleotides, the CDR3 is TGTGCCAGCAGCGCAAGGGACAGGGGGGTCTCACCCCTCCACTTT. Its translation is CASSARDRGVSPLHF.

This clonotype was counted once. The V gene is TRBV2, the J gene TRBJ1-2; unclear D gene. CDR3 size: 11 residues. Looked up from germline, CDR1 is SNHLY and CDR2 is FYNNEI. V lost 6 bases and J 0 bases, leaving 2 bases between the germline ends. CDR3: CASRANYGYTF. CDR3 nucleotides: TGTGCCAGCAGAGCTAACTATGGCTACACCTTC.

The chain has TRBV6-4 and TRBJ2-1, with 11 positions matching TRBD2. J was trimmed by 7 bases and V by 4 bases; bases with no gene match: 6. Germline V CDR1 and CDR2: MRHNA, SNTAGT. This CDR3 has 15 amino acids. CDR3 DNA: TGTGCCAGCAGTGCGAGGCCTAGCGGGGGGAATGAGCAGTTCTTC. Its protein product is CASSARPSGGNEQFF.

This chain uses TRBV27 with TRBJ2-5; 8 bases agree with TRBD2. With V trimmed by 10 bases and J by 5 bases, 9 bases remained unmatched. CDR3 length equals 13 residues. The germline gives CDR1 MNHEY, CDR2 SMNVEV (reference sequence). CDR3 region: CATRGGPPETQYF. The CDR3, as DNA: TGTGCCACCCGCGGGGGGCCGCCTGAGACCCAGTACTTC.

The rearrangement joins TRBV5-1 to TRBJ2-1; D remains unclear. The CDR3 is made up of 14 amino acids. V gave up 0 bases and J gave up 10 bases, with 14 bases separating them. Per the germline V gene, CDR1 is SGHRS and CDR2 is YFSETQ. The CDR3 DNA sequence: TGCGCCAGCAGCTTGGCCGGGCCCCTTAGAGAGCAGTTCTTC. This codes for CASSLAGPLREQFF. The variable domain in full, completed from reference TRBV5-1 and TRBJ2-1, reads KAGVTQTPRYLIKTRGQQVTLSCSPISGHRSVSWYQQTPGQGLQFLFEYFSETQRNKGNFPGRFSGRQFSNSRSEMNVSTLELGDSALYLCASSLAGPLREQFFGPGTRLTVL.

The V and J genes are TRBV12-3 or TRBV12-4 and TRBJ1-1; D not certain. The CDR3 is 13 amino acids. V dropped 4 bases and J dropped 1 base, with 7 bases sitting between them. CDR3 sequence: CASSSVRNTEAFF. DNA of the CDR3: TGTGCCAGCAGTTCAGTTCGGAACACTGAAGCTTTCTTT.

This chain connects TRBV13 to TRBJ2-1, with a possible D match to TRBD2 (5 bases). The V end lost 0 bases, the J end lost 5 bases, and 8 bases lay between the germline ends. Germline V lookup: CDR1 PRHDT, CDR2 FYEKMQ (reference sequence). The CDR3 has 14 amino acids. DNA of the CDR3: TGTGCCAGCAGCTTAGGCGGGGAAAACAATGAGCAGTTCTTC. This translates into CASSLGGENNEQFF.

The DNA of the CDR3 is TGCAGCGTTGAGGGCACAGTAACCGGGGAGCTGTTTTTT. This translates into CSVEGTVTGELFF. The chain couples TRBV29-1 to TRBJ2-2, with no clear D. Looked up from germline, CDR1 is SQVTM and CDR2 is ANQGSEA. This CDR3 comprises 13 residues. Trimming pared 3 bases from V and 5 bases from J, leaving 10 bases between.

V is TRBV9 and J is TRBJ2-1; D is unclear. The CDR3 runs 13 residues. With 4 bases removed from V and 7 bases from J, the gap between germline ends came to 12 bases. Per the germline V gene, CDR1 is SGDLS and CDR2 is YYNGEE. DNA for the CDR3: TGTGCCAGCAGCCCCCTCGGAGCGAATGAGCAGTTCTTC. This encodes CASSPLGANEQFF.

The chain links TRBV7-9 to TRBJ2-5; 8 positions match TRBD2. Germline loops: CDR1 SEHNR, CDR2 FQNEAQ (reference sequence). V shed 7 bases, J shed 3 bases, and the junction held 13 bases outside the gene matches. This CDR3 spans 16 amino acids. The CDR3 DNA reads TGTGCCAGCACCAACATTACTAGCGGCATTAAAGAGACCCAGTACTTC. This sequence encodes CASTNITSGIKETQYF.

V usage is TRBV12-3 or TRBV12-4 and J usage is TRBJ1-5, with a possible D match to TRBD1 (5 bases). The V end was cut by 4 bases, the J end by 0 bases, with 10 bases between. This CDR3 contains 15 residues. The CDR3 bases are TGTGCCAGCAGTTCCAACAGGAGTAGCAATCAGCCCCAGCATTTT. Translated, it gives CASSSNRSSNQPQHF.

The chain combines TRBV27 with TRBJ1-2; 7 bases map to TRBD1. The CDR3 consists of 15 residues. V shed 3 bases, J shed 3 bases, and the junction held 7 bases outside the gene matches. Germline-derived CDR1 and CDR2 are MNHEY and SMNVEV (reference sequence). CDR3: CASSFRQGVDYGYTF. The CDR3 DNA sequence: TGTGCCAGCAGTTTCCGACAGGGTGTCGACTATGGCTACACCTTC.

The chain combines TRBV27 with TRBJ1-5; D is uncertain. Trimming removed 5 bases from V and 4 bases from J, with 9 bases in between. Germline assignment: CDR1 MNHEY and CDR2 SMNVEV (reference sequence). The CDR3 is made up of 13 amino acids. Here the CDR3 reads CASSRAPNQPQHF. The CDR3 coding sequence is TGTGCCAGCAGTAGAGCCCCTAATCAGCCCCAGCATTTT.

This rearrangement joins TRBV7-9 to TRBJ2-1, with D unresolved. Per germline, CDR1 SEHNR and CDR2 FQNEAQ (reference sequence). The V and J ends lost 5 bases and 8 bases respectively, with 7 bases between them. The CDR3 totals 11 residues. CDR3 in DNA: TGTGCCAGCAGCCAGGCCGATGAGCAGTTCTTC. It translates to CASSQADEQFF.

The chain couples TRBV7-9 to TRBJ2-1; D gene unclear. The V and J ends lost 3 bases and 5 bases respectively, with 5 bases between them. This CDR3 is built from 12 residues. CDR1 and CDR2 from the germline V gene are SEHNR and FQNEAQ (reference sequence). The CDR3 loop reads CASSFQNNEQFF. The CDR3, as DNA: TGTGCCAGCAGCTTCCAGAACAATGAGCAGTTCTTC.